Listed below are T cell receptor beta chains from one sample, sequenced in a study of T cells in Graves' hyperthyroidism and ophthalmopathy. Using its own MiXCR run on the multiplex PCR reads, TCRdb lists one record per CDR3 protein. The sample gives over 150,000 distinct CDR3 sequences, 15% to 20% of which show up once; roughly 29% is in the top ten. The sequenced material came from blood. Receptors were obtained from a woman in her forties or fifties with Graves' hyperthyroidism. Each CDR3 is given with its conserved first and last residue. D genes are given only for firm matches. Rows may omit the clone size; those that give it use once, few, many or a size class.

abundance	len	v_gene	d_gene	j_gene	CDR3nt	CDR3aa
NA	15	TRBV4-3	TRBD1	TRBJ1-3	TGCGCCAGCAGCCTCAGACAGGGGACTGGAAACACCATATATTTT	CASSLRQGTGNTIYF
many	15	TRBV27	NA	TRBJ1-4	TGTGCCAGCAGTTTATCAACAGGGCAGTATGAAAAACTGTTTTTT	CASSLSTGQYEKLFF
many	16	TRBV11-2	TRBD1	TRBJ2-2	TGTGCCAGCAGCACCCCCGGGACAGGGTCCACCGGGGAGCTGTTTTTT	CASSTPGTGSTGELFF
NA	15	TRBV5-1	TRBD1	TRBJ2-7	TGCGCCAGCAGCTCAAAGACAGGGGGATACTACGAGCAGTACTTC	CASSSKTGGYYEQYF
many	13	TRBV13	NA	TRBJ1-1	TGTGCCAGCAACCTAGGGAGGCACACTGAAGCTTTCTTT	CASNLGRHTEAFF
many	14	TRBV7-2	NA	TRBJ2-3	TGTGCCAGCAGCTTAGGGGACACCACAGATACGCAGTATTTT	CASSLGDTTDTQYF
many	14	TRBV29-1	NA	TRBJ2-2	TGCAGCGTTAGCCGGGACCAAGGGACCGGGGAGCTGTTTTTT	CSVSRDQGTGELFF
once	15	TRBV28	TRBD1	TRBJ2-7	TGTGCCAGCAGTTTACCTGGGACAGGGGCCTACGAGCAGTACTTC	CASSLPGTGAYEQYF
many	14	TRBV7-6	NA	TRBJ1-4	TGTGCCAGCAGCTCTCTCAGCGGGAATGAAAAACTGTTTTTT	CASSSLSGNEKLFF
many	15	TRBV9	NA	TRBJ1-1	TGTGCCAGCAGCGTAGATGCCGGTGGGAACACTGAAGCTTTCTTT	CASSVDAGGNTEAFF
many	14	TRBV28	NA	TRBJ1-1	TGTGCCAGCAGTCTGGGGCAGGGAGGAACTGAAGCTTTCTTT	CASSLGQGGTEAFF
many	15	TRBV20-1	NA	TRBJ2-2	TGCAGTGCTAGAGATAGTCGACACAACACCGGGGAGCTGTTTTTT	CSARDSRHNTGELFF
NA	14	TRBV5-6	TRBD1	TRBJ1-5	TGTGCCAGCAGCCGGACAGGGGGCAGCCAGCCCCAGCATTTT	CASSRTGGSQPQHF
many	14	TRBV11-3	NA	TRBJ2-3	TGTGCCAGCAGCCCCGGAGGCCTCACAGATACGCAGTATTTT	CASSPGGLTDTQYF
many	15	TRBV12-3/TRBV12-4	NA	TRBJ1-2	TGTGCCAGCACTTACGGGGACTCACGGATGGGCGGCTACACCTTC	CASTYGDSRMGGYTF
NA	15	TRBV4-2	TRBD1	TRBJ2-7	TGTGCCAGCAGCCAAGAAGGACAGGGGGCTTACGAGCAGTACTTC	CASSQEGQGAYEQYF
many	14	TRBV2	NA	TRBJ2-7	TGTGCCAGCAGACCCGGACAGTTTACGGGAGAGCAGTACTTC	CASRPGQFTGEQYF
many	12	TRBV27	NA	TRBJ2-1	TGTGCCAGCAGTTTAAACATCGGCGAGCAGTTCTTC	CASSLNIGEQFF
many	15	TRBV19	TRBD2	TRBJ2-5	TGTGCCAGTAGTATTAGCGGGGGGGCCTGGGAGACCCAGTACTTC	CASSISGGAWETQYF
many	14	TRBV19	NA	TRBJ1-3	TGTGCCAGTAGCCAGCTAAGCTCTGGAAACACCATATATTTT	CASSQLSSGNTIYF
many	14	TRBV12-3/TRBV12-4	NA	TRBJ1-3	TGTGCCAGCAGCTATACTGGGGGAGGAAACACCATATATTTT	CASSYTGGGNTIYF
many	14	TRBV29-1	TRBD1	TRBJ2-1	TGCAGCGCCAGAAATCCAGGGGGCTCCAATGAGCAGTTCTTC	CSARNPGGSNEQFF
many	19	TRBV28	NA	TRBJ2-7	TGTGCCAGCAGTTTAATATCGGACCAAGCGGGCGCATTTCCCTACGAGCAGTACTTC	CASSLISDQAGAFPYEQYF
NA	15	TRBV28	NA	TRBJ2-1	TGTGCCAGCAGGGAGAGCCTCGCCTCTCACAATGAGCAGTTCTTC	CASRESLASHNEQFF
many	14	TRBV18	TRBD1	TRBJ2-7	TGTGCCAGCTCACCGCAGGGACAGGCCTACGAGCAGTACTTC	CASSPQGQAYEQYF
many	12	TRBV7-9	NA	TRBJ2-7	TGTGCCAGCAGCCCGGGGAGAGACGAGCAGTACTTC	CASSPGRDEQYF
few	14	TRBV11-2	TRBD1	TRBJ2-5	TGTGCCAGCAGCACAAGACAGGGAGTAGAGACCCAGTACTTC	CASSTRQGVETQYF